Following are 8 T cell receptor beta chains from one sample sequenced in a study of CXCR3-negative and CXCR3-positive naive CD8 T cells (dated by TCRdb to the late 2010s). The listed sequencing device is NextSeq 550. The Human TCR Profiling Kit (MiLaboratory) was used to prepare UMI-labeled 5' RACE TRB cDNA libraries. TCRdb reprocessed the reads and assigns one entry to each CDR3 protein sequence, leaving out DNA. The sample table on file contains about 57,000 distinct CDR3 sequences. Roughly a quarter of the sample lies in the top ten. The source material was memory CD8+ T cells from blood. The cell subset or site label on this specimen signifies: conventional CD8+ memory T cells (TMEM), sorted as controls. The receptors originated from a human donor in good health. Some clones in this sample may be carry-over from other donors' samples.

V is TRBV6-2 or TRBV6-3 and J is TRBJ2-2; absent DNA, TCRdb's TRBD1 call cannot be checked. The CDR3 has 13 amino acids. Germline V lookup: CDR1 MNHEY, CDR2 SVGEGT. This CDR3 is CASSPQVTGELFF.

This chain's CDR3 is CASSLGAGGSSYNSPLHF. The V call is TRBV7-8, the J call TRBJ1-6; TCRdb indicates TRBD1, and absent DNA this call remains unverified. The germline V gene encodes CDR1 SGHVS and CDR2 FQNEAQ. This CDR3 has 18 amino acids.

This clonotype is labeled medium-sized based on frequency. Here the CDR3 reads CASSYRHLGHNEQFF. This sequence joins TRBV6-2 or TRBV6-3 and TRBJ2-1. Germline V gene sequence: CDR1 MNHEY, CDR2 SVGEGT. The CDR3 consists of 15 residues.

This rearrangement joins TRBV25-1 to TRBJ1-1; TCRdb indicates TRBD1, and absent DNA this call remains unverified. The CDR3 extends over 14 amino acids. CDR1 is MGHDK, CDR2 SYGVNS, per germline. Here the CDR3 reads CASSKQGANTEAFF.

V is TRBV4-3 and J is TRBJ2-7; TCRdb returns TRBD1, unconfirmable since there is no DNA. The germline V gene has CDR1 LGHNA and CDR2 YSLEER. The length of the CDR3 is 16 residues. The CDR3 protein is CASSQDRGSHSYEQYF.

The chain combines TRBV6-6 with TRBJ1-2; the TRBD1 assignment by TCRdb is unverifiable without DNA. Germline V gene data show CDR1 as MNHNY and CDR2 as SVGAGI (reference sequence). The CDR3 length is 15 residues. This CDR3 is CASSYAGGEGYGYTF.

The CDR3 protein is CSAIQITGELFF. The genes are TRBV29-1 and TRBJ2-2. CDR3 length: 12 amino acids. CDR1 SQVTM and CDR2 ANQGSEA come from the germline V gene.

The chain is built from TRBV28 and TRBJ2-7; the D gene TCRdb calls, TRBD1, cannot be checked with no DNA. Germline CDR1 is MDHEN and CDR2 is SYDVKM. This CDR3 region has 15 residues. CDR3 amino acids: CASSPGSGSSYEQYF.